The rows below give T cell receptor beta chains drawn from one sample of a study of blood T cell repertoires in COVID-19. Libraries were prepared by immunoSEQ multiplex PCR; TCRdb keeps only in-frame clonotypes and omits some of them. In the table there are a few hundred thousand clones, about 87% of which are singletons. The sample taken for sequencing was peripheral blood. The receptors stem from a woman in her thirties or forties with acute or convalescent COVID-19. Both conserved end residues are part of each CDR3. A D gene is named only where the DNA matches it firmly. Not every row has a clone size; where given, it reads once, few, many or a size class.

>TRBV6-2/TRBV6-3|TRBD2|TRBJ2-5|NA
CASSLNRLAGNQETQYF
TGTGCCAGCAGTTTGAACCGACTAGCGGGGAACCAAGAGACCCAGTACTTC
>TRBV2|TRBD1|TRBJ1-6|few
CASILMTGGNSPLHF
TGTGCCAGCATCCTGATGACAGGGGGGAATTCACCCCTCCACTTT
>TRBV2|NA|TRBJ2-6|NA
CASLDHARGSGANVLTF
TGTGCCAGCTTAGATCATGCACGGGGGTCTGGGGCCAACGTCCTGACTTTC
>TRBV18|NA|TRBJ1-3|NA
CASGPGAGNTIYF
TGTGCCAGTGGCCCAGGTGCTGGAAACACCATATATTTT
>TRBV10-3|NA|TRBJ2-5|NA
CAISESGYQETQYF
TGTGCCATCAGTGAGTCCGGGTACCAAGAGACCCAGTACTTC
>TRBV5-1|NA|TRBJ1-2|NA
CASSLQGPAGYTF
TGCGCCAGCAGCCTCCAGGGGCCCGCCGGCTACACCTTC
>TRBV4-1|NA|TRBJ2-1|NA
CASSQEATNEQFF
TGCGCCAGCAGCCAAGAGGCAACCAATGAGCAGTTCTTC
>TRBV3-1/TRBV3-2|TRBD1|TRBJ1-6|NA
CASSHLLQGLTYNSPLHF
TGTGCCAGCAGCCACCTCCTACAGGGGCTAACCTATAATTCACCCCTCCACTTT
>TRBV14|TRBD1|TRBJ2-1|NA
CASSPRDSSYNEQFF
TGTGCCAGCAGCCCCCGGGACAGCTCCTACAATGAGCAGTTCTTC
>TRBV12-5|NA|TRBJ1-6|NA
CASGFQGSDNSPLHF
TGTGCTAGTGGTTTCCAGGGGTCAGATAATTCACCCCTCCACTTT
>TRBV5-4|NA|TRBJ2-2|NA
CASREGGTPGELFF
TGTGCCAGCAGGGAAGGTGGGACTCCCGGGGAGCTGTTTTTT
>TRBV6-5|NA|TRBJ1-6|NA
CASSSGQSLDSPLHF
TGTGCCAGCAGTTCGGGACAAAGTTTGGATTCACCCCTCCACTTT
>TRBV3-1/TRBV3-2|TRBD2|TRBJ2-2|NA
CASSQGLAGANTGELFF
TGTGCCAGCAGCCAAGGACTAGCGGGGGCTAACACCGGGGAGCTGTTTTTT
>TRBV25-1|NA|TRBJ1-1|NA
CASSDPGTNTEAFF
TGTGCCAGCAGTGATCCTGGCACGAACACTGAAGCTTTCTTT
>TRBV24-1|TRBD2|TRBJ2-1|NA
CATSDLRESSGGFDEQFF
TGTGCCACCAGTGATTTACGGGAGTCTAGCGGGGGGTTTGATGAGCAGTTCTTC
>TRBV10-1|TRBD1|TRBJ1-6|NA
CASSERTGLNSPLHF
TGCGCCAGCAGTGAGCGGACAGGACTTAATTCACCCCTCCACTTT
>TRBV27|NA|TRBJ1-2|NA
CASSLRAESGYTF
TGTGCCAGCAGTTTGAGGGCCGAATCGGGCTACACCTTC
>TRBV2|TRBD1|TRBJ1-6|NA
CACGTGNSPLHF
TGTGCCTGCGGGACAGGGAATTCACCCCTCCACTTT
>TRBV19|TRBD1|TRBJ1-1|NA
CASSTTVRDRANTEAFF
TGTGCCAGTAGTACAACTGTTAGGGACAGGGCGAACACTGAAGCTTTCTTT
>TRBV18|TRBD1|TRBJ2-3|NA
CASSPPGADRERGTQYF
TGTGCCAGCTCACCACCAGGAGCAGACAGGGAAAGGGGTACGCAGTATTTT
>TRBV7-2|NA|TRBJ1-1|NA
CASSLAPGRNTEAFF
TGTGCCAGCAGCTTAGCGCCGGGGAGGAACACTGAAGCTTTCTTT
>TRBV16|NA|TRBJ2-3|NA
CASSQYSSGTDTQYF
TGTGCCAGCAGCCAATACTCGAGTGGCACAGATACGCAGTATTTT
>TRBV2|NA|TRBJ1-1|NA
CASSAPVSKAFF
TGTGCCAGCAGTGCCCCGGTGTCCAAAGCTTTCTTT
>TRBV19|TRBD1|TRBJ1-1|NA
CASSIGYRGGTEAFF
TGTGCCAGTAGTATAGGGTACAGGGGAGGAACTGAAGCTTTCTTT
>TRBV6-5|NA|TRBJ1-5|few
CASRPHREGQPQHF
TGTGCCAGCAGACCCCATCGGGAAGGTCAGCCCCAGCATTTT
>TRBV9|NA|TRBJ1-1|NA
CASSVGLGRNTEAFF
TGTGCCAGCAGCGTAGGCCTTGGTAGGAACACTGAAGCTTTCTTT
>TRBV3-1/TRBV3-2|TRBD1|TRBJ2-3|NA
CASSQERGRSDTQYF
TGTGCCAGCAGCCAAGAGAGGGGGCGTTCAGATACGCAGTATTTT
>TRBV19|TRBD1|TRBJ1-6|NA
CASSIRPSGQGESPLHF
TGTGCCAGTAGTATCCGCCCCTCCGGACAGGGTGAATCACCCCTCCACTTT
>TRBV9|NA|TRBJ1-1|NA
CASSVGGLMNTEAFF
TGTGCCAGCAGCGTAGGTGGCCTCATGAACACTGAAGCTTTCTTT
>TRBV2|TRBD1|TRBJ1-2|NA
CASSEGGTGGGIYGYTF
TGTGCCAGCAGTGAAGGCGGGACAGGGGGCGGGATCTACGGCTACACCTTC
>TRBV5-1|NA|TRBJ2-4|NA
CASSEQGLAKNIQYF
TGCGCCAGCAGCGAGCAGGGGCTAGCCAAAAACATTCAGTACTTC
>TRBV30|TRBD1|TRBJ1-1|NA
CAWSGDRSMNTEAFF
TGTGCCTGGAGCGGGGACAGATCGATGAACACTGAAGCTTTCTTT